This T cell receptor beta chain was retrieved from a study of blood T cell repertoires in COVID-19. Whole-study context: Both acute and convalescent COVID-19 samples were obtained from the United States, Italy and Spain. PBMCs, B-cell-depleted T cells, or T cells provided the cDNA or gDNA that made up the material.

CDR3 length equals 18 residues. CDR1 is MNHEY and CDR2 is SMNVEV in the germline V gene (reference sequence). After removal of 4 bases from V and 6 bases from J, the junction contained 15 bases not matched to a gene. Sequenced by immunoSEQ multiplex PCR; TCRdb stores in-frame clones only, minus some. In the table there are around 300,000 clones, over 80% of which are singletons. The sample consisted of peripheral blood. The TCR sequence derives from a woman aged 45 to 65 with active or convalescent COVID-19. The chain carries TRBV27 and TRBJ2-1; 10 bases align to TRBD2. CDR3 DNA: TGTGCCAGCAGTTCCATCTACCCTGCTAGCGGGAGAGGCAATGAGCAGTTCTTC. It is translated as CASSSIYPASGRGNEQFF.